This TCR beta chain is from a study of blood T cell repertoires in COVID-19. Across the whole study: Samples taken during acute and convalescent COVID-19 were collected in the United States, Italy and Spain.

Sequencing used immunoSEQ multiplex PCR; TCRdb keeps in-frame clones, though not all of them. Seen here are more than 95,000 clones, approximately 87% observed once, and the top ten hold 7.6%. Germline V gene data show CDR1 as SGHAT and CDR2 as FQNNGV. This CDR3 contains 14 residues. Trimming cost V 5 bases and J 5 bases, with 15 bases left between them. This sequence joins TRBV11-2 and TRBJ1-1; no firm D call. Sequencing was carried out using peripheral blood. This TCR derives from a man in his fifties with acute or convalescent COVID-19. The CDR3 DNA is TGTGCCAGCAGCCCGGCCCGGGGTTCAACTGAAGCTTTCTTT. It yields the protein CASSPARGSTEAFF.